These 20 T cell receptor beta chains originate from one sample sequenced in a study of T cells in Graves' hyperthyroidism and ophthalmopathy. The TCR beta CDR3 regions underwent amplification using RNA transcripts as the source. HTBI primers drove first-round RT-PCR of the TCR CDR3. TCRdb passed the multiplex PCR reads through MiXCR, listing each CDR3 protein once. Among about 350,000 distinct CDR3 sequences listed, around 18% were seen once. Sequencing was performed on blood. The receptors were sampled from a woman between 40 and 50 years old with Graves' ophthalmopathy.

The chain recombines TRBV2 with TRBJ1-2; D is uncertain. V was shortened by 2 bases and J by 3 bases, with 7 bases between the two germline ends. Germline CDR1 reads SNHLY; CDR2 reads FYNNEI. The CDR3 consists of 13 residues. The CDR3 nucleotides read TGTGCCAGCAGTGAACTGGCAGACTATGGCTACACCTTC. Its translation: CASSELADYGYTF. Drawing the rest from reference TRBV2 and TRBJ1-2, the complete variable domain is EPEVTQTPSHQVTQMGQEVILRCVPISNHLYFYWYRQILGQKVEFLVSFYNNEISEKSEIFDDQFSVERPDGSNFTLKIRSTKLEDSAMYFCASSELADYGYTFGSGTRLTVV.

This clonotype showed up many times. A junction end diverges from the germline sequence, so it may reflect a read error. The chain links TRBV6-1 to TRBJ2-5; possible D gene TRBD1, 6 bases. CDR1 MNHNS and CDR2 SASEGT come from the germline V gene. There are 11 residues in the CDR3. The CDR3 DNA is TGTACCAGCACACAGGGAGAGACCCAGTACTTC. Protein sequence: CTSTQGETQYF.

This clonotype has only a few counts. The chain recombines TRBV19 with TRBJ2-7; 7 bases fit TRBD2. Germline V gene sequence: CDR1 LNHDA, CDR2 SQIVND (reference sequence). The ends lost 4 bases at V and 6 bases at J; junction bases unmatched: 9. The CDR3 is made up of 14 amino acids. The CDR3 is CASSNGLADTEQYF. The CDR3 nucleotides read TGTGCCAGTAGTAATGGCCTAGCGGATACCGAGCAGTACTTC.

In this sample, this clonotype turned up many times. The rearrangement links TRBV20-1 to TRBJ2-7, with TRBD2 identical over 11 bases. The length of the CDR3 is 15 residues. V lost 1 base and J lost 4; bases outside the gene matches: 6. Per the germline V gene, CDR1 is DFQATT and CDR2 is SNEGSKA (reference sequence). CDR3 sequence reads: CSARGTSGSRYEQYF. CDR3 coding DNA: TGCAGTGCTAGAGGCACTAGCGGGAGTAGGTACGAGCAGTACTTC.

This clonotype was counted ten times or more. The DNA of the CDR3 is TGTGCCAGTAGTACCCGCGGACAGGGGGCGAATATGGGTGAAGCTTTCTTT. Translation gives CASSTRGQGANMGEAFF. V usage is TRBV19 and J usage is TRBJ1-1; 11 bases align to TRBD1. This CDR3 is built from 17 residues. CDR1 LNHDA and CDR2 SQIVND come from the germline V gene (reference sequence). The ends lost 4 bases at V and 7 bases at J; junction bases unmatched: 14. Variable domain in full (rest from reference TRBV19 and TRBJ1-1): DGGITQSPKYLFRKEGQNVTLSCEQNLNHDAMYWYRQDPGQGLRLIYYSQIVNDFQKGDIAEGYSVSREKKESFPLTVTSAQKNPTAFYLCASSTRGQGANMGEAFFGQGTRLTVV.

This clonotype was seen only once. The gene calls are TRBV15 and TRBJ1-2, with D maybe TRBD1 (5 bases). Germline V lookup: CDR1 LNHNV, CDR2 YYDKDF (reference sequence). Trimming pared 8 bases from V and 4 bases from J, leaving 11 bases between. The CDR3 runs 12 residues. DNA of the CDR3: TGTGCCACCCTCGACAGTGCCTATGGCTACACCTTC. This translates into CATLDSAYGYTF. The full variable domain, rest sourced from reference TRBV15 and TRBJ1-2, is DAMVIQNPRYQVTQFGKPVTLSCSQTLNHNVMYWYQQKSSQAPKLLFHYYDKDFNNEADTPDNFQSRRPNTSFCFLDIRSPGLGDTAMYLCATLDSAYGYTFGSGTRLTVV.

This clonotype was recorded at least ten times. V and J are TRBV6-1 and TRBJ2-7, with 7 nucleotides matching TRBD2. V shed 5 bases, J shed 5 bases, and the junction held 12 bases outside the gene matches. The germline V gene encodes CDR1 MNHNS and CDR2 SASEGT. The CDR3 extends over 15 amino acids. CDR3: CASSPLEGGPHEQYF. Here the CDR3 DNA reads TGTGCCAGCAGTCCTCTGGAGGGAGGGCCTCACGAGCAGTACTTC.

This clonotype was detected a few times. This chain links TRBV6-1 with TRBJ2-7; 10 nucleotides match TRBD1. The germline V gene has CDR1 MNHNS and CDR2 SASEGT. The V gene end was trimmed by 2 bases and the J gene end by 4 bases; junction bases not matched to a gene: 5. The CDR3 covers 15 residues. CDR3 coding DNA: TGTGCCAGCAGTGAAAGGGGGGACAGGGGATACGAGCAGTACTTC. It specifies CASSERGDRGYEQYF.

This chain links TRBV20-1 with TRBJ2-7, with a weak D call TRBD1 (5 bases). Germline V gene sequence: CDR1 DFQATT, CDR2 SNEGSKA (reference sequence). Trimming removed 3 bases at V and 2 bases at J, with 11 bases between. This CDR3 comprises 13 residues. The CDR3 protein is CSASVDSTYEQYF. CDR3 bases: TGCAGTGCTAGCGTTGACAGTACCTACGAGCAGTACTTC.

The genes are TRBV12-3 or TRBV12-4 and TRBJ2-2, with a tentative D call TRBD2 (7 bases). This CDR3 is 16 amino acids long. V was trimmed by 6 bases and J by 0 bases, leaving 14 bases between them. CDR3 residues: CASSDPGGANTGELFF. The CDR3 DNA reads TGTGCCAGCAGCGACCCGGGGGGCGCGAACACCGGGGAGCTGTTTTTT.

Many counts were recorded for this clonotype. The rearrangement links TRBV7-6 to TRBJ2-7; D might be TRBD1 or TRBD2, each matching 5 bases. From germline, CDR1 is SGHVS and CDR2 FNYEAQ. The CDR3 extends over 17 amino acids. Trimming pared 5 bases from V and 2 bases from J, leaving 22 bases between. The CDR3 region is CASSPELMGVPAYEQYF. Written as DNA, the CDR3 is TGTGCCAGCAGCCCAGAGTTAATGGGGGTTCCGGCCTACGAGCAGTACTTC.

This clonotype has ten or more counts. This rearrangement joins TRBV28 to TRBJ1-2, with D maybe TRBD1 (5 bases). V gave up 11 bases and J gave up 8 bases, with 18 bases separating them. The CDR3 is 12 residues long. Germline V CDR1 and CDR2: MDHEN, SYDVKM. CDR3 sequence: CASNPGGYGYTF. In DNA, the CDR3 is TGTGCCTCAAACCCCGGGGGATACGGCTACACCTTC.

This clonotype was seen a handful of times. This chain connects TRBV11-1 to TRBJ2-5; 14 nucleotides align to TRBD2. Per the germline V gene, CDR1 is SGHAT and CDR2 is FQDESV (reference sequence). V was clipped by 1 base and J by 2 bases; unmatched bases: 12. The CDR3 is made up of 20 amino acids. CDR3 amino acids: CASSLVRLAGGPATQETQYF. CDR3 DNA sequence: TGTGCCAGCAGCTTAGTGCGACTAGCGGGAGGGCCGGCCACTCAAGAGACCCAGTACTTC.

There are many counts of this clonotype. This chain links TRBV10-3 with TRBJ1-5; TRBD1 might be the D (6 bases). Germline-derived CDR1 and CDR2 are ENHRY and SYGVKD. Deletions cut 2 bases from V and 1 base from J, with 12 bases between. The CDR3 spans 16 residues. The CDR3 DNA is TGTGCCATCAGTGAGGGAACAGGGTACAGCAATCAGCCCCAGCATTTT. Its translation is CAISEGTGYSNQPQHF.

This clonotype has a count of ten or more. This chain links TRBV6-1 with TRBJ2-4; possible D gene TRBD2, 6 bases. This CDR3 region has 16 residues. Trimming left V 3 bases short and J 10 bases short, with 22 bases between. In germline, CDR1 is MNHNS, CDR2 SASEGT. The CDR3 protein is CASSEDFRTRGAIQYF. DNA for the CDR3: TGTGCCAGCAGTGAGGACTTCCGGACCCGCGGGGCTATTCAGTACTTC.

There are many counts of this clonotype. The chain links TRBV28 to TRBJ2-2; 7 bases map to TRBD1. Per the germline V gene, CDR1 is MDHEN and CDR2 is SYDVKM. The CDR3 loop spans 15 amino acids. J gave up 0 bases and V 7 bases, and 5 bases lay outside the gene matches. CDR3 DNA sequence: TGTGCCAGCAAACTAACAGGGGCGAACACCGGGGAGCTGTTTTTT. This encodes CASKLTGANTGELFF.

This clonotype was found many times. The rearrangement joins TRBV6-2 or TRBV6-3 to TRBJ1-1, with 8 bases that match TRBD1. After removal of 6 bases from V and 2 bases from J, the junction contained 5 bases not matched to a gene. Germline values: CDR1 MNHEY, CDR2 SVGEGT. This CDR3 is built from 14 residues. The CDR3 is CASRWTGTNTEAFF. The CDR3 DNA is TGTGCCAGCAGATGGACAGGGACTAACACTGAAGCTTTCTTT.

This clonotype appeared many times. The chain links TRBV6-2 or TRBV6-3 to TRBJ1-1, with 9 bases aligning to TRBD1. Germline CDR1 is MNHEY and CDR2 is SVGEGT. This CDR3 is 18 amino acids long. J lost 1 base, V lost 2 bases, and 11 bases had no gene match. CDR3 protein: CASSYPTGTGSWNTEAFF. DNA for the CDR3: TGTGCCAGCAGTTACCCTACCGGGACAGGGAGTTGGAACACTGAAGCTTTCTTT.

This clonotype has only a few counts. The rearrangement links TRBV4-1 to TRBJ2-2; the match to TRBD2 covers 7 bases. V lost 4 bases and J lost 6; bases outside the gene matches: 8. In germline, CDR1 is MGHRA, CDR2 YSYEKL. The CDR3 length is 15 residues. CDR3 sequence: CASSRGGGSPGELFF. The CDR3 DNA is TGCGCCAGCAGCCGGGGGGGAGGTTCCCCCGGGGAGCTGTTTTTT.

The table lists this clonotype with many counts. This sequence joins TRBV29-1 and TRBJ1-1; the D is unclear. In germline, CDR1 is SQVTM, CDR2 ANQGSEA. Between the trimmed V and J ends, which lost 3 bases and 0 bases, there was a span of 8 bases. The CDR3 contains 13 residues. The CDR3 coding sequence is TGCAGCGTTGAGGGCAGAATGAACACTGAAGCTTTCTTT. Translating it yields CSVEGRMNTEAFF.